Presented here are 3 T cell receptor beta chains from one specimen sequenced in a study of T cell repertoires in cytomegalovirus infection (dated by TCRdb to between 2018 and 2020). Their recognized antigens are unknown. TCRdb shows the sequencer as Illumina HiSeq 1500. TCRdb's own reprocessing of the public reads used fastp at Q25 and MiXCR and kept productive beta chains. Each CDR3 protein gets just one entry, which takes the most common genes and DNA from the rows behind it. This sample is represented by about 920,000 distinct CDR3 sequences; approximately 33% of them were singletons. The leading ten clones occupy 13% of the sample. The sample's treatment or condition label, in plain terms: in vitro stimulation with specific CMV peptide epitopes to enrich CMV-specific T cells. Sequencing was performed on cultured CD8+ T cells from PBMCs, taken from culture after CMV antigen stimulation. The receptors shown here come from a human donor in good health (CMV status not recorded). Some clones in this sample may be carry-over from other donors' samples.

This clonotype was counted many times. This chain links TRBV7-9 with TRBJ2-1; TRBD2 agrees at 8 bases. The CDR3 spans 19 residues. Germline V gene data show CDR1 as SEHNR and CDR2 as FQNEAQ (reference sequence). V dropped 2 bases and J dropped 7; count of bases not matched to a gene: 19. CDR3 protein: CASSLRALDGGAVRNEQFF. The CDR3 nucleotides read TGTGCCAGCAGCTTACGGGCCCTTGACGGGGGGGCCGTTAGGAATGAGCAGTTCTTC. Together with reference TRBV7-9 and TRBJ2-1, the CDR3 gives the full variable domain: DTGVSQNPRHKITKRGQNVTFRCDPISEHNRLYWYRQTLGQGPEFLTYFQNEAQLEKSRLLSDRFSAERPKGSFSTLEIQRTEQGDSAMYLCASSLRALDGGAVRNEQFFGPGTRLTVL.

This clonotype has at least ten counts. The gene calls are TRBV28 and TRBJ2-3; D is perhaps TRBD1 or TRBD2 (7 bases each). The CDR3 is made up of 18 amino acids. Trimming removed 2 bases from V and 7 bases from J, with 25 bases in between. Per germline, CDR1 MDHEN and CDR2 SYDVKM. Here the CDR3 DNA reads TGTGCCAGCAGTTTAGGGAAACTGACAGGGAGGGTGAGGAATACGCAGTATTTT. Residues: CASSLGKLTGRVRNTQYF.

The gene calls are TRBV28 and TRBJ2-1, with D unresolved. The CDR3 length is 14 residues. V was shortened by 7 bases and J by 4 bases, with 14 bases between the two germline ends. The germline V gene has CDR1 MDHEN and CDR2 SYDVKM. CDR3 in amino acids: CASNNPAEYNEQFF. CDR3 in DNA: TGTGCCAGCAATAACCCGGCAGAGTACAATGAGCAGTTCTTC.